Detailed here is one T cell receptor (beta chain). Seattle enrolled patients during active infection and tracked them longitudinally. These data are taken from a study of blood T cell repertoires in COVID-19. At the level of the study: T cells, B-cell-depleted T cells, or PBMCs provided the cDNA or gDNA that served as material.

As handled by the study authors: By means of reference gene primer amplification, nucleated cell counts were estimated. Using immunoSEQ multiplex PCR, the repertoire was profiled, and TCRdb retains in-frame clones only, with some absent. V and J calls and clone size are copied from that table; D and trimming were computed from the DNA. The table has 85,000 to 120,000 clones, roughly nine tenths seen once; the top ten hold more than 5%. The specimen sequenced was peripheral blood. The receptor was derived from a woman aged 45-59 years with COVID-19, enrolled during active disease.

The CDR3 coding sequence is TGTGCCAGCAGCTTAACAGGTAGCACTGAAGCTTTCTTT. It encodes CASSLTGSTEAFF. The chain couples TRBV7-9 to TRBJ1-1, with D possibly matching TRBD1 (5 bases). This CDR3 has 13 residues. Trimming took off 2 bases at V and 4 bases at J, with 8 bases between the two ends. CDR1 SEHNR and CDR2 FQNEAQ come from the germline V gene (reference sequence).